Below are 9 T cell receptor beta chains sequenced from a single sample in a study of OX40 agonist ivuxolimab in advanced cancers. Method: immunoSEQ multiplex PCR; TCRdb's copy keeps in-frame clones and lacks some. The sample carries about 51,000 clones, 80% to 85% recorded once. The specimen comprised CD4+ or CD8+ T cells sorted from blood, sampled in a trial of the OX40 agonist ivuxolimab. Every receptor here comes from an adult with an advanced solid tumor such as melanoma, head and neck, liver or kidney cancer.

The V and J genes are TRBV4-3 and TRBJ1-1; weak D call: TRBD1 (5 bases). The CDR3 extends over 14 amino acids. The V gene lost 4 bases and the J gene lost 1 base, with 10 bases spanning the gap. Germline CDR1 reads LGHNA; CDR2 reads YSLEER. Here the CDR3 reads CASSLSRGNTEAFF. The CDR3 DNA sequence: TGCGCCAGCAGCCTCTCGAGGGGGAACACTGAAGCTTTCTTT.

The genes are TRBV19 and TRBJ2-6, with D unresolved. CDR3 length equals 13 residues. CDR1 is LNHDA and CDR2 is SQIVND in the germline V gene (reference sequence). V lost 3 bases to trimming and J lost 1 base, with 1 base between them. The CDR3 DNA is TGTGCCAGTAGTATTTCTGGGGCCAACGTCCTGACTTTC. This codes for CASSISGANVLTF.

V and J are TRBV9 and TRBJ1-4; D is ambiguous. The V gene lost 0 bases and the J gene lost 7 bases, with 13 bases spanning the gap. The CDR3 contains 15 residues. CDR1 SGDLS and CDR2 YYNGEE come from the germline V gene. The CDR3 DNA reads TGTGCCAGCAGCGTAGGAGGGCAGGCGGGTGAAAAACTGTTTTTT. This gives the protein CASSVGGQAGEKLFF.

The J gene is TRBJ2-3, the V gene TRBV11-2; TRBD2 might be the D (6 bases). Germline V lookup: CDR1 SGHAT, CDR2 FQNNGV. Trimming took off 3 bases at V and 5 bases at J, with 9 bases between the two ends. There are 13 residues in the CDR3. CDR3 loop: CASSFTSQDTQYF. The CDR3 coding sequence is TGTGCCAGCAGCTTTACTAGCCAAGATACGCAGTATTTT. The full variable domain, rest sourced from reference TRBV11-2 and TRBJ2-3, is EAGVAQSPRYKIIEKRQSVAFWCNPISGHATLYWYQQILGQGPKLLIQFQNNGVVDDSQLPKDRFSAERLKGVDSTLKIQPAKLEDSAVYLCASSFTSQDTQYFGPGTRLTVL.

This sequence joins TRBV7-9 and TRBJ2-7; 9 nucleotides align to TRBD1. The CDR3 length is 14 residues. J was trimmed by 2 bases and V by 4 bases; bases with no gene match: 3. The germline V gene encodes CDR1 SEHNR and CDR2 FQNEAQ (reference sequence). CDR3 sequence: CASSYGTGTYEQYF. In DNA form, the CDR3 reads TGTGCCAGCAGCTACGGGACAGGGACCTACGAGCAGTACTTC.

The chain employs TRBV5-1 and TRBJ2-5; no definite D call. V was cut by 0 bases and J by 2 bases, with 8 bases left in between. The CDR3 totals 14 residues. CDR1 SGHRS and CDR2 YFSETQ come from the germline V gene. This CDR3 is CASSLGSPQETQYF. The CDR3 region has the DNA TGCGCCAGCAGCTTGGGTTCCCCTCAAGAGACCCAGTACTTC.

This rearrangement joins TRBV25-1 to TRBJ2-3, with a possible D match to TRBD2 (6 bases). Trimming removed 5 bases from V and 3 bases from J, with 21 bases in between. This CDR3 has 17 residues. Germline V gene data show CDR1 as MGHDK and CDR2 as SYGVNS. The CDR3 sequence is CASSPRHSGVYTDTQYF. The CDR3 coding sequence is TGTGCCAGCAGTCCACGACATTCGGGGGTGTATACAGATACGCAGTATTTT.

The V gene is TRBV6-4, the J gene TRBJ2-3, with TRBD2 identical over 7 bases. This CDR3 has 13 residues. The junction had 4 bases not matched to a gene; V was cut back by 8 bases and J by 2 bases. CDR1 and CDR2 from the germline V gene are MRHNA and SNTAGT. The CDR3 region has the DNA TGTGCCAGCGGAGCGGGGCACACAGATACGCAGTATTTT. Translated, it gives CASGAGHTDTQYF.

On this clone: The sample carries other DNA sequences with the same CDR3. The rearrangement links TRBV19 to TRBJ1-3; 7 nucleotides line up with TRBD1. The CDR3 loop spans 14 amino acids. Per germline, CDR1 LNHDA and CDR2 SQIVND (reference sequence). After removal of 8 bases from V and 0 bases from J, the junction contained 4 bases not matched to a gene. The DNA of the CDR3 is TGTGCCAGTCAACAGGGGAACTCTGGAAACACCATATATTTT. Its protein product is CASQQGNSGNTIYF.